These 32 T cell receptor beta chains were sequenced from one sample in a study of shared T cell receptors in the human thymus. This table comes from immunoSEQ multiplex PCR, and its TCRdb copy is limited to in-frame clones, with some not included. The data hold 650,000 to 950,000 clones, with 70% to 90% observed a single time. The same specimen was also included in a second study, on human thymus T cells.

Material for sequencing was thymocytes. Source of these receptors: a girl less than two years old with a congenital heart defect.

The V call is TRBV4-1, the J call TRBJ1-6, with a weak D call TRBD1 (5 bases). Germline CDR1 MGHRA, CDR2 YSYEKL. V dropped 6 bases and J dropped 7 bases, with 22 bases sitting between them. CDR3 size: 17 residues. The CDR3 nucleotides are TGCGCCAGCAGGGAATCTGATCCGGGACTCTTGAATTCACCCCTCCACTTT. Its protein is CASRESDPGLLNSPLHF.

The chain joins TRBV5-6 to TRBJ1-3; weak D call: TRBD1 (6 bases). The CDR3 is 15 amino acids. The V end lost 0 bases, the J end lost 4 bases, and 11 bases lay between the germline ends. Per germline, CDR1 SGHDT and CDR2 YYEEEE. DNA of the CDR3: TGTGCCAGCAGCTTGGGAGTCGGACAGGGAAACACCATATATTTT. Translating it yields CASSLGVGQGNTIYF.

This chain uses TRBV9 with TRBJ2-3; D perhaps matches TRBD1 (6 bases). The CDR3 spans 15 residues. Germline assignment: CDR1 SGDLS and CDR2 YYNGEE. V lost 0 bases and J lost 3, with 11 bases in between. The CDR3 region has the DNA TGTGCCAGCAGCGTAGAAACAGGGCAAACAGATACGCAGTATTTT. This sequence encodes CASSVETGQTDTQYF.

This clone was detected only a few times. This sequence joins TRBV28 and TRBJ1-1, with D tentatively TRBD1 (5 bases). This CDR3 region has 14 residues. The V gene lost 6 bases and the J gene lost 5 bases, with 16 bases spanning the gap. Germline CDR1 is MDHEN and CDR2 is SYDVKM. The CDR3 bases are TGTGCCAGCAGGAAAAAAGGGGAATCAACTGAAGCTTTCTTT. This encodes CASRKKGESTEAFF.

This chain's CDR3 is CASRDRATDTQYF. The CDR3 bases are TGTGCCAGTAGAGACAGGGCGACAGATACGCAGTATTTT. The V and J genes are TRBV19 and TRBJ2-3, with 7 bases aligning to TRBD1. CDR1 and CDR2 (germline): LNHDA, SQIVND (reference sequence). The length of the CDR3 is 13 residues. J gave up 3 bases and V 6 bases, and 3 bases lay outside the gene matches.

This chain connects TRBV29-1 to TRBJ2-7; possibly TRBD2 for D (6 bases). Trimming took 0 bases from V and 13 from J, leaving 16 bases between them. The germline V gene has CDR1 SQVTM and CDR2 ANQGSEA. The CDR3 consists of 12 residues. The CDR3 sequence is CSVEEISGRVYF. In nucleotides, the CDR3 is TGCAGCGTTGAAGAAATCTCCGGGAGAGTTTACTTC.

The J gene is TRBJ2-7, the V gene TRBV20-1; 8 bases fit TRBD2. The CDR3 runs 11 residues. J gave up 5 bases and V 6 bases, and 3 bases lay outside the gene matches. Per the germline V gene, CDR1 is DFQATT and CDR2 is SNEGSKA (reference sequence). The DNA for the CDR3 is TGCAGTGCCCCGCGGGGGGACGAGCAGTACTTC. This encodes CSAPRGDEQYF.

This chain joins TRBV29-1 and TRBJ2-1; D remains ambiguous. Germline CDR1 is SQVTM and CDR2 is ANQGSEA. CDR3 length equals 15 residues. Between the trimmed V and J ends, which lost 4 bases and 6 bases, there was a span of 19 bases. The CDR3 coding sequence is TGCAGCGTTGTCCTTATCTGGCCGTATGGCAATGAGCAGTTCTTC. Translated: CSVVLIWPYGNEQFF.

The chain is built from TRBV5-1 and TRBJ2-1; 7 bases fit TRBD1. Looked up from germline, CDR1 is SGHRS and CDR2 is YFSETQ. After removal of 1 base from V and 5 bases from J, the junction contained 18 bases not matched to a gene. The CDR3 totals 19 residues. Here the CDR3 reads CASSLSRRTGTRFDNEQFF. CDR3 in DNA: TGCGCCAGCAGCTTGTCCCGACGGACAGGTACACGCTTTGACAATGAGCAGTTCTTC.

This chain connects TRBV5-6 to TRBJ1-6, with D perhaps TRBD1 (5 bases). From germline, CDR1 is SGHDT and CDR2 YYEEEE. Trimming took 1 base from V and 7 from J, leaving 21 bases between them. The CDR3 extends over 18 amino acids. The CDR3 DNA reads as TGTGCCAGCAGCTTGTCCCGACAGCTCCCTATGGGCAATTCACCCCTCCACTTT. Its protein is CASSLSRQLPMGNSPLHF.

In its sample, this clone was seen once. The rearrangement uses TRBV27 and TRBJ1-6; D remains unclear. V was trimmed by 5 bases and J by 6 bases, leaving 17 bases between them. This CDR3 spans 16 amino acids. Per the germline V gene, CDR1 is MNHEY and CDR2 is SMNVEV (reference sequence). The CDR3 loop is CASSKPRGLSNSPLHF. As DNA, the CDR3 is TGTGCCAGCAGTAAGCCCCGAGGGCTATCTAATTCACCCCTCCACTTT.

A few counts support this clone. The chain carries TRBV19 and TRBJ1-2; TRBD1 matches at 8 bases. Germline V CDR1 and CDR2: LNHDA, SQIVND (reference sequence). This CDR3 is 15 amino acids long. The junction had 12 bases not matched to a gene; V was cut back by 5 bases and J by 7 bases. The CDR3 spells CASSPGQVLGGGYTF. The CDR3 bases are TGTGCCAGTAGTCCGGGACAGGTCCTCGGGGGTGGCTACACCTTC.

The chain combines TRBV7-3 with TRBJ2-1; maybe TRBD2 (5 bases). Germline CDR1 SGHTA, CDR2 FQGTGA. The CDR3 length is 16 residues. V was trimmed by 4 bases and J by 8 bases, leaving 21 bases between them. CDR3 region: CASSSNYPHGVDEQFF. The CDR3 region has the DNA TGTGCCAGCAGCTCCAACTACCCTCACGGGGTTGATGAGCAGTTCTTC.

The chain links TRBV7-2 to TRBJ1-1, with a possible D match to TRBD1 (6 bases). The CDR3 loop spans 16 amino acids. The germline V gene encodes CDR1 SGHTA and CDR2 FQGNSA. Deletions cut 5 bases from V and 4 bases from J, with 20 bases between. The CDR3 DNA reads as TGTGCCAGCAGCCAATACGCGACAGGAAACCTCACTGAAGCTTTCTTT. Protein product: CASSQYATGNLTEAFF.

CDR3 sequence: CASSGEEGGTEAFF. The CDR3 DNA reads as TGTGCCAGCAGCGGGGAGGAGGGAGGGACTGAAGCTTTCTTT. The chain uses TRBV9 and TRBJ1-1; D not resolved. There are 14 residues in the CDR3. V lost 3 bases to trimming and J lost 5 bases, with 14 bases between them. Germline lookup yields CDR1 SGDLS and CDR2 YYNGEE.

The chain employs TRBV10-1 and TRBJ1-2; 7 bases map to TRBD1. V lost 7 bases, J lost 8 bases, and 16 bases stayed unmatched. The germline gives CDR1 WNHNN, CDR2 SYGVQD (reference sequence). The CDR3 covers 15 residues. The CDR3 loop reads CASTERNGARGGYTF. The CDR3 bases are TGCGCCAGCACCGAAAGAAATGGGGCCAGGGGGGGCTACACCTTC.

This chain uses TRBV29-1 with TRBJ1-1; 9 bases line up with TRBD1. V shed 3 bases and J 0 bases; nucleotides not matched to a gene: 8. This CDR3 spans 16 amino acids. The germline CDR1 and CDR2 sequences are SQVTM and ANQGSEA. In nucleotides, the CDR3 is TGCAGCGTTGACTGGGGACAGGGCATTTTGAACACTGAAGCTTTCTTT. Translation: CSVDWGQGILNTEAFF.

The V and J genes are TRBV29-1 and TRBJ1-1, with 7 positions matching TRBD1. The ends lost 6 bases at V and 2 bases at J; junction bases unmatched: 9. The CDR3 contains 14 residues. Germline CDR1 SQVTM, CDR2 ANQGSEA. DNA for the CDR3: TGCAGCGTCGACAGGGTTTTTAGAAACACTGAAGCTTTCTTT. Encoded protein: CSVDRVFRNTEAFF.

This sequence joins TRBV2 and TRBJ1-2, with TRBD1 matching over 7 bases. The V gene's germline CDR1 is SNHLY and CDR2 FYNNEI. This CDR3 is 15 amino acids long. The V and J ends lost 1 base and 6 bases, in that order; junction bases with no gene match: 8. The CDR3: CASSEGSDRVDGYTF. The CDR3, as DNA: TGTGCCAGCAGTGAAGGGTCCGACAGGGTAGATGGCTACACCTTC.

The chain uses TRBV28 and TRBJ2-2; D is perhaps TRBD2 (5 bases). The germline V and J ends were trimmed by 5 bases and 2 bases, with 9 bases remaining between them. Looked up from germline, CDR1 is MDHEN and CDR2 is SYDVKM. The CDR3 covers 14 residues. CDR3 sequence: CASSKDFNTGELFF. CDR3 nucleotide sequence: TGTGCCAGCAGTAAGGACTTTAACACCGGGGAGCTGTTTTTT.

This clone was seen once. The same CDR3 is also encoded by other DNA sequences in this sample. This sequence joins TRBV29-1 and TRBJ1-1; D remains ambiguous. The germline gives CDR1 SQVTM, CDR2 ANQGSEA. V was pared by 4 bases and J by 4 bases, with 7 bases between. The CDR3 consists of 11 residues. The chain's CDR3 is CSVVSGTEAFF. The CDR3 coding sequence is TGCAGCGTTGTCTCAGGCACTGAAGCTTTCTTT.

The rearrangement links TRBV28 to TRBJ2-1; tentatively, D is TRBD1 (5 bases). Trimming took off 3 bases at V and 9 bases at J, with 21 bases between the two ends. The CDR3 is 16 amino acids. Germline CDR1 MDHEN, CDR2 SYDVKM. CDR3 nucleotides: TGTGCCAGCAGTTTCAGGGCAGTGGCAAGCGTAGGTGAGCAGTTCTTC. This encodes CASSFRAVASVGEQFF.

The rearrangement joins TRBV5-1 to TRBJ2-3; 15 nucleotides agree with TRBD2. The CDR3 is 17 residues long. The V gene's germline CDR1 is SGHRS and CDR2 YFSETQ. The trim removed 4 bases at V and 2 bases at J, leaving 5 bases unmatched. The CDR3, as DNA: TGCGCCAGCAGCCCGGGACTAGCGGGGGGATACACAGATACGCAGTATTTT. Its protein is CASSPGLAGGYTDTQYF.

The rearrangement uses TRBV6-5 and TRBJ2-1; 8 nucleotides align to TRBD2. Trimming cost V 7 bases and J 8 bases; bases outside gene matches: 7. Germline assignment: CDR1 MNHEY and CDR2 SVGAGI. This CDR3 region has 13 residues. The CDR3 coding sequence is TGTGCCAGCATGAGCGGGAGTCCCCATGAGCAGTTCTTC. Translation: CASMSGSPHEQFF.

This chain uses TRBV5-1 with TRBJ2-5; D might be TRBD2 (5 bases). The CDR3 has 16 amino acids. With 0 bases removed from V and 4 bases from J, the gap between germline ends came to 16 bases. Germline V gene data show CDR1 as SGHRS and CDR2 as YFSETQ. CDR3 sequence: CASSLVSSGWVETQYF. The CDR3 nucleotides read TGCGCCAGCAGCTTGGTTTCGTCGGGGTGGGTAGAGACCCAGTACTTC.

This chain connects TRBV28 to TRBJ1-2, with a tentative D call TRBD1 (6 bases). Germline CDR1 MDHEN, CDR2 SYDVKM. Trimming shortened V by 6 bases and J by 8 bases, and 22 bases separated the two germline ends. CDR3 length: 15 amino acids. The CDR3 region has the DNA TGTGCCAGCAGCCGTCTCCGGGACAAAGGGAGCGGCTACACCTTC. As protein: CASSRLRDKGSGYTF.

The CDR3 region has the DNA TGTGCCAGCAGTTTCGGGAGGGTTGAAAAACTGTTTTTT. It codes for CASSFGRVEKLFF. The rearrangement links TRBV28 to TRBJ1-4, with D unclear. Trimming cost V 3 bases and J 7 bases, with 9 bases left between them. The CDR3 extends over 13 amino acids. The germline V gene encodes CDR1 MDHEN and CDR2 SYDVKM.

The CDR3 sequence is CASNQGQRDGYTF. In DNA form, the CDR3 reads TGCGCCAGCAATCAGGGACAGAGGGATGGCTACACCTTC. This chain connects TRBV5-1 to TRBJ1-2; 7 bases align to TRBD1. From germline, CDR1 is SGHRS and CDR2 YFSETQ. The ends lost 6 bases at V and 6 bases at J; junction bases unmatched: 8. The CDR3 loop spans 13 amino acids.

This clone was seen a single time. J is TRBJ1-1 and V is TRBV28, with 9 bases fitting TRBD1. In germline, CDR1 is MDHEN, CDR2 SYDVKM. This CDR3 has 18 residues. The ends lost 5 bases at V and 3 bases at J; junction bases unmatched: 16. This chain's CDR3 is CASSHSNTGDRVHTEAFF. For the CDR3, the DNA is TGTGCCAGCAGTCATTCAAATACGGGGGACAGGGTACACACTGAAGCTTTCTTT.

V gene TRBV5-6 combines with J gene TRBJ1-1, with TRBD1 identical over 11 bases. CDR3 length equals 15 residues. Germline V gene sequence: CDR1 SGHDT, CDR2 YYEEEE. Unmatched junction bases numbered 14, after V lost 4 bases and J lost 12 bases. The CDR3 loop is CASSADRGLTRVSFF. CDR3 nucleotides: TGTGCCAGCAGCGCGGACAGGGGGCTCACCAGGGTATCTTTCTTT.

The CDR3 loop is CASSARGPAGNQPQHF. The DNA of the CDR3 is TGTGCCAGCAGTGCCAGGGGCCCGGCGGGCAATCAGCCCCAGCATTTT. This chain uses TRBV27 with TRBJ1-5; a possible D gene is TRBD1 (6 bases). CDR3 size: 16 residues. CDR1 MNHEY and CDR2 SMNVEV come from the germline V gene (reference sequence). With 5 bases removed from V and 2 bases from J, the gap between germline ends came to 16 bases.

The chain is built from TRBV14 and TRBJ1-2, with unresolved D. V lost 0 bases, J lost 7 bases, and 27 bases lay in between. There are 19 residues in the CDR3. The V gene's germline CDR1 is SGHDN and CDR2 FVKESK. DNA for the CDR3: TGTGCCAGCAGCCAAGAGGTTCCGTGGGCAGTACGGGATCCGGGTGGCTACACCTTC. Translated: CASSQEVPWAVRDPGGYTF.